The clone carrying this T cell receptor (beta chain) was seen at least ten times. TCRdb re-derived calls from the 5' RACE reads in MiXCR, one entry per CDR3 protein. The sample includes 30,000 or so distinct CDR3 sequences, 4.6% of them seen just once. The data derive from a study of neurological immune-mediated disorders. CDR1 is SGHRS and CDR2 is YFSETQ in the germline V gene. The CDR3 has 15 residues. The ends were cut back, 4 bases at V and 2 bases at J, with 14 bases in the middle. Material for sequencing was PBMCs. This TCR came from a man between 18 and 29 years old in good health. The chain links TRBV5-1 to TRBJ2-3; possible D gene TRBD1, 6 bases. The CDR3 sequence: CASSEQGLVTDTQYF. CDR3 bases: TGCGCCAGCAGCGAGCAGGGGTTGGTCACAGATACGCAGTATTTT.